The rows below give T cell receptor beta chains drawn from one sample of a study of long-term antiretroviral therapy in people with HIV. Profiled with immunoSEQ multiplex PCR; TCRdb holds only in-frame clones, not every one. The profile covers about 24,000 clones, with about nine tenths appearing a single time and roughly 8.7% taken by the ten largest. This material consisted of unsorted PBMCs, taken 1.8 years before starting antiretroviral therapy. These receptors were collected from a man between 50 and 59 years old with HIV. Each CDR3 is given without its conserved first and last residue.

>TRBV6-1|TRBJ2-7
ASSEWPYEQY
>TRBV18|TRBJ1-3
ASSPARGGTGNTIY
>TRBV6-5|TRBJ2-1
ASRYQGASIDEQF
>TRBV19|TRBJ2-5
ASSILPDRKTQY
>TRBV10-1|TRBJ2-7
ASSDGPSYEQY
>TRBV10-3|TRBJ2-7
AIRGPAEQY
>TRBV7-9|TRBJ2-3
ASSPRGLAGTDTQY
>TRBV15|TRBJ2-7
ATSSLRGEQY
>TRBV28|TRBJ2-7
ASSYPGQNYEQY
>TRBV7-9|TRBJ2-7
ASSLASAYEQY
>TRBV6-5|TRBJ2-3
ASSSNRGTNTDTQY
>TRBV5-4|TRBJ2-5
ASSLAVHRQIPPGTQY
>TRBV10-2|TRBJ1-2
ASSESRQGPKGYT
>TRBV2|TRBJ1-1
ASSGPPPEAF
>TRBV7-4|TRBJ2-7
ASSFIGKCGLILDEQY
>TRBV9|TRBJ1-1
ASSVGPENTEAF
>TRBV7-9|TRBJ1-5
ASSLDTQPQH
>TRBV5-1|TRBJ2-1
ASSYHQAYNEQF
>TRBV7-8|TRBJ1-4
ASGRSNNEKLF
>TRBV7-9|TRBJ2-3
ASSQFSTGADTQY
>TRBV5-5|TRBJ2-3
ASSFFGTRGTDTQY
>TRBV11-2|TRBJ2-2
ASSLAHLGSNTGELF
>TRBV7-3|TRBJ1-1
ASSPLDPNTEAF
>TRBV7-3|TRBJ2-3
ASSSVGPSGTDTQY
>TRBV6-6|TRBJ2-1
ASLGRSQTYNEQF
>TRBV2|TRBJ1-2
ASSDGYGYT
>TRBV5-6|TRBJ1-4
ASSLEAGMKEKLF
>TRBV19|TRBJ2-7
ASSIAGLAGDEQY
>TRBV28|TRBJ1-1
ASSFPGVGNTEAF